Included here is one T cell receptor beta chain sequence, with context. The protocol was immunoSEQ multiplex PCR, while the TCRdb copy is restricted to in-frame clones and leaves out a portion. Of 350,000 to 500,000 clones listed, roughly 90% are singletons. This sample was taken from a study of Ad26.COV2.S vaccination and SARS-CoV-2 variants. Sample treatment: some 20 received Ad26.COV2.S at low or high dose, single or two shots; roughly 5 received placebo; per-sample allocation not given. The samples date from day 63 after the first vaccine or placebo injection. The clonotype was recovered from a person aged 18-60 years who received the Ad26.COV2.S COVID-19 vaccine or a placebo. Here the sequenced sample was peripheral blood, taken in a trial of Ad26.COV2.S vaccine versus placebo.

CDR3 residues: CASSRSAGTGVDYGYTF. In nucleotides, the CDR3 is TGTGCCAGTAGTAGAAGCGCCGGGACAGGGGTTGACTATGGCTACACCTTC. V and J are TRBV19 and TRBJ1-2; 10 bases are shared with TRBD1. Germline CDR1 and CDR2: LNHDA and SQIVND (reference sequence). CDR3 length: 17 residues. V gave up 4 bases and J gave up 3 bases; unmatched junction bases: 11.